These T cell receptor beta chains were read from a single sample in a study of blood T cell repertoires in COVID-19. The method was immunoSEQ multiplex PCR; TCRdb's version includes in-frame clones alone and lacks a portion of them. The table records 100,000 to 150,000 clones, about 81% of them present only once. Sequencing was done on a sample of peripheral blood. The origin of the receptors is a woman older than 75 with acute or convalescent COVID-19. Both conserved end residues are part of each CDR3. A D gene is named only where the DNA matches it firmly. Not every row has a clone size; where given, it reads once, few, many or a size class.

.,.,TRBV5-5,TRBJ1-1,CASSFSSRGNTEAFF,TGTGCCAGCAGCTTCTCGTCCAGGGGAAACACTGAAGCTTTCTTT
.,.,TRBV19,TRBJ2-3,CASSIDLRGTQYF,TGTGCCAGTAGTATAGACCTCCGAGGTACGCAGTATTTT
.,.,TRBV5-5,TRBJ2-1,CASSPTGYEQFF,TGTGCCAGCAGTCCCACGGGATATGAGCAGTTCTTC
.,.,TRBV24-1,TRBJ2-1,CATSDRAREHEQFF,TGTGCCACCAGTGACAGGGCCCGCGAGCATGAGCAGTTCTTC
few,TRBD2,TRBV10-3,TRBJ2-5,CAISESSGRRQETQYF,TGTGCCATCAGTGAATCAAGCGGGAGGCGCCAAGAGACCCAGTACTTC
.,TRBD2,TRBV18,TRBJ2-7,CASSLSGGAYEQYF,TGTGCCAGCTCACTTAGCGGGGGGGCCTACGAGCAGTACTTC
.,.,TRBV6-5,TRBJ2-7,CASSLTQGRQYF,TGTGCCAGCAGTTTAACCCAGGGGAGGCAGTACTTC
.,.,TRBV5-1,TRBJ1-2,CASSLEVTAPGYTF,TGCGCCAGCAGCTTGGAAGTGACAGCGCCTGGCTACACCTTC
few,.,TRBV2,TRBJ1-1,CASSQQGPRAFF,TGTGCCAGCAGTCAACAGGGACCTCGAGCTTTCTTT
.,.,TRBV5-4,TRBJ1-2,CASSAPQQTNYGYTF,TGTGCCAGCAGCGCGCCACAGCAGACTAACTATGGCTACACCTTC
once,.,TRBV27,TRBJ1-3,CASASGGEPGNTIYF,TGTGCCAGCGCTTCCGGGGGGGAACCTGGAAACACCATATATTTT
.,.,TRBV14,TRBJ1-3,CASSPHRAGNTIYF,TGTGCCAGCAGCCCCCACAGGGCTGGAAACACCATATATTTT
.,.,TRBV5-1,TRBJ2-1,CASSLGRGRYNEQFF,TGCGCCAGCAGCTTGGGAAGGGGTCGCTACAATGAGCAGTTCTTC
once,TRBD2,TRBV19,TRBJ2-3,CASSAGTSGDTQYF,TGTGCCAGTAGTGCCGGGACTAGCGGGGATACGCAGTATTTT
.,.,TRBV7-6,TRBJ2-7,CASSISVTPGGEQYF,TGTGCCAGCAGCATTAGCGTCACGCCCGGGGGCGAGCAGTACTTC
.,.,TRBV11-3,TRBJ2-2,CASSLQGTGELFF,TGTGCCAGCAGCCTACAGGGTACCGGGGAGCTGTTTTTT
.,.,TRBV14,TRBJ1-1,CASSAIPGTEAFF,TGTGCCAGCAGCGCGATACCTGGCACTGAAGCTTTCTTT
few,TRBD1,TRBV6-5,TRBJ1-2,CASSRDRDLGYTF,TGTGCCAGCAGTCGGGACAGGGACCTTGGCTACACCTTC
.,.,TRBV19,TRBJ1-1,CASSPALDTLNTEAFF,TGTGCCAGTAGTCCTGCGTTGGACACCTTGAACACTGAAGCTTTCTTT
.,.,TRBV6-1,TRBJ2-1,CASSEGQVYNEQFF,TGTGCCAGCAGTGAAGGACAGGTATACAATGAGCAGTTCTTC
once,TRBD1,TRBV19,TRBJ1-3,CASSEPGQGGWRSGNTIYF,TGTGCCAGTAGTGAACCGGGACAGGGCGGATGGAGGTCTGGAAACACCATATATTTT
few,TRBD2,TRBV18,TRBJ2-1,CASSPLAGGPGNEQFF,TGTGCCAGCTCACCACTAGCGGGAGGGCCGGGGAATGAGCAGTTCTTC
.,TRBD1,TRBV2,TRBJ1-6,CASSDGGRGQNSPLHF,TGTGCCAGCAGTGACGGAGGCAGGGGGCAGAATTCACCCCTCCACTTT
.,TRBD2,TRBV12-3/TRBV12-4,TRBJ2-3,CASRTSGADTQYF,TGTGCCAGTAGGACTAGCGGAGCAGATACGCAGTATTTT